This paragraph reports one TCR beta chain. The antigen is undetermined. V was clipped by 5 bases and J by 6 bases; unmatched bases: 8. The CDR3 is made up of 15 amino acids. Germline-derived CDR1 and CDR2 are SGHRS and YFSETQ. These data originate in a study of T-cell memory formation after mild COVID-19. Study details: TCR clusters mostly belonged to single donors. General study findings and limits: CD4+ clones that contracted lay mainly in CM and EM; CD8+ ones lay in EMRA. Later expanders leaned CD4+, whereas day 15 to 85 contracting clones were balanced CD4/CD8.

TCRdb independently ran MiXCR on the 5' RACE reads; one entry per CDR3 protein. This table has around 320,000 distinct CDR3 sequences, around 27% appearing once. Sample: PBMCs or a T cell subset sorted from them (not recorded which). The chain combines TRBV5-1 with TRBJ2-3; TRBD2 agrees at 11 bases. The source of this sequence is an adult woman who had mild COVID-19 (a few samples of this study predate the infection). Cell type and time point are not known. The CDR3: CASSYSGGAVDTQYF. In DNA, the CDR3 is TGCGCCAGCAGTTATAGCGGGGGGGCCGTTGATACGCAGTATTTT.